The 21 T cell receptor beta chains presented below share a single source sample, sequenced in a study of cytomegalovirus exposure and HLA in healthy donors. It was with 60 Vbeta and 13 Jbeta primers that the PCR ran. Using immunoSEQ multiplex PCR, the repertoire was profiled, and TCRdb retains in-frame clones only, with some absent. The table includes under 150,000 clones, about 61% detected once. Source material: PBMCs. The receptors derive from a young man in good health and CMV-seropositive.

The rearrangement links TRBV30 to TRBJ1-1, with 8 positions matching TRBD1. The germline gives CDR1 GTSNPN, CDR2 SVGIG (reference sequence). The CDR3 runs 18 residues. Trimming cost V 7 bases and J 3 bases; bases outside gene matches: 22. CDR3 loop: CALDREGLVEQPYTEAFF. The CDR3 DNA follows: TGTGCCTTGGACAGGGAGGGGTTAGTGGAGCAACCATACACTGAAGCTTTCTTT.

The J gene is TRBJ2-5, the V gene TRBV5-1; 7 nucleotides agree with TRBD1. The J call may be in error: the DNA end matches TRBJ2-7 better. This CDR3 comprises 16 residues. CDR1 is SGHRS and CDR2 is YFSETQ in the germline V gene. This CDR3 is CASSLAGARGNYEQYF. In DNA form, the CDR3 reads TGCGCCAGCAGCTTGGCCGGGGCCAGGGGGAACTACGAGCAGTACTTC.

This chain connects TRBV6-6 to TRBJ1-1, with a weak D call TRBD1 (5 bases). The CDR3 sequence is 11 residues long. The V gene lost 6 bases and the J gene lost 6 bases, with 8 bases spanning the gap. Germline loops: CDR1 MNHNY, CDR2 SVGAGI (reference sequence). The CDR3 reads CASRGGPEAFF. Written as DNA, the CDR3 is TGTGCCAGCAGGGGGGGTCCTGAAGCTTTCTTT.

This clone was observed a single time. This sequence joins TRBV28 and TRBJ1-5; D is unclear. Germline assignment: CDR1 MDHEN and CDR2 SYDVKM. V lost 1 base to trimming and J lost 2 bases, with 12 bases between them. The CDR3 is 16 residues long. The CDR3 loop reads CASSLSGAWGNQPQHF. The CDR3, as DNA: TGTGCCAGCAGTTTATCAGGCGCCTGGGGCAATCAGCCCCAGCATTTT.

Turning to this clone: One junction end does not reproduce the germline sequence, and a read error may be involved. Other nucleotide sequences in the sample specify the same CDR3. The chain is built from TRBV9 and TRBJ1-2; TRBD1 matches at 9 bases. Germline CDR1 is SGDLS and CDR2 is YYNGEE. CDR3 size: 13 residues. The CDR3 sequence: CASKDRGLAGYTF. Here the CDR3 DNA reads TGTGCCAGCAAGGACAGGGGTTTGGCCGGCTACACCTTT.

This chain links TRBV4-1 with TRBJ2-7, with unresolved D. From germline, CDR1 is MGHRA and CDR2 YSYEKL. V lost 1 base and J lost 6, with 10 bases in between. The CDR3 totals 13 residues. CDR3 residues: CASSQVEASEQYF. The DNA of the CDR3 is TGCGCCAGCAGCCAAGTAGAAGCTAGCGAGCAGTACTTC.

This chain links TRBV18 with TRBJ2-7; D ambiguous. V shed 4 bases and J shed 5 bases, with 6 bases lying between them. The germline V gene encodes CDR1 KGHSH and CDR2 LQKENI. This CDR3 comprises 11 residues. In nucleotides, the CDR3 is TGTGCCAGCTCACAATTCGACGAGCAGTACTTC. This codes for CASSQFDEQYF.

The count of this clone is one. The rearrangement joins TRBV5-1 to TRBJ1-2; 8 nucleotides align to TRBD1. CDR1 and CDR2 (germline): SGHRS, YFSETQ. Trimming cost V 4 bases and J 1 base; bases outside gene matches: 9. This CDR3 has 16 amino acids. The CDR3 loop is CASSLVQGADNYGYTF. In nucleotides, the CDR3 is TGCGCCAGCAGCCTCGTTCAGGGGGCGGATAACTATGGCTACACCTTC.

CDR3 sequence (DNA): TGTGCCAGCAGTGAACGGCGGGGGCCGGGAGAGACCCAGTACTTC. Translation: CASSERRGPGETQYF. This chain connects TRBV2 to TRBJ2-5, with D possibly being TRBD2 (7 bases). V dropped 2 bases and J dropped 4 bases, with 14 bases sitting between them. The CDR3 runs 15 residues. The V gene's germline CDR1 is SNHLY and CDR2 FYNNEI.

V gene TRBV4-1 combines with J gene TRBJ1-6; D ambiguous. This CDR3 comprises 15 residues. The V end was cut by 3 bases, the J end by 10 bases, with 16 bases between. Per germline, CDR1 MGHRA and CDR2 YSYEKL. The CDR3 DNA follows: TGCGCCAGCAGCCAGATGGGTTTTGAGGTGTCACCCCTCCACTTT. Protein product: CASSQMGFEVSPLHF.

This chain connects TRBV6-1 to TRBJ1-1; the match to TRBD1 covers 8 bases. Looked up from germline, CDR1 is MNHNS and CDR2 is SASEGT. This CDR3 has 11 residues. V lost 10 bases to trimming and J lost 8 bases; unmatched junction nucleotides: 6. The CDR3 sequence: CATSGGWEAFF. For the CDR3, the DNA is TGTGCCACCTCAGGGGGCTGGGAAGCTTTCTTT.

The chain has TRBV19 and TRBJ2-7, with unresolved D. V lost 6 bases to trimming and J lost 2 bases, with 14 bases between them. Per germline, CDR1 LNHDA and CDR2 SQIVND (reference sequence). This CDR3 has 14 amino acids. CDR3 residues: CASSMSAYTYEQYF. The CDR3 region has the DNA TGTGCCAGTAGCATGAGCGCGTATACCTACGAGCAGTACTTC.

The chain links TRBV6-1 to TRBJ2-3; TRBD1 matches at 7 bases. The CDR3 consists of 14 residues. J lost 3 bases, V lost 8 bases, and 8 bases had no gene match. Germline assignment: CDR1 MNHNS and CDR2 SASEGT. CDR3 amino acids: CASLSGGGTDTQYF. DNA for the CDR3: TGTGCCAGCCTCTCAGGGGGTGGAACAGATACGCAGTATTTT.

Here the CDR3 DNA reads TGTGCCAGCAGTGTCGAGGGCTATAATTCACCCCTCCACTTT. Its protein product is CASSVEGYNSPLHF. This sequence joins TRBV6-5 and TRBJ1-6; no firm D call. CDR1 is MNHEY, CDR2 SVGAGI, per germline. The length of the CDR3 is 14 residues. V was shortened by 5 bases and J by 3 bases, with 8 bases between the two germline ends.

There are a few counts of this clone. J is TRBJ2-7 and V is TRBV7-9; TRBD2 matches at 10 bases. The V gene's germline CDR1 is SEHNR and CDR2 FQNEAQ (reference sequence). V shed 1 base, J shed 2 bases, and the junction held 8 bases outside the gene matches. The CDR3 is made up of 17 amino acids. The CDR3 here is CASSLGTGTSDTYEQYF. CDR3 nucleotide sequence: TGTGCCAGCAGCTTAGGCACCGGGACTAGCGACACCTACGAGCAGTACTTC. Based on the CDR3 plus reference TRBV7-9 and TRBJ2-7, the full variable domain is DTGVSQNPRHKITKRGQNVTFRCDPISEHNRLYWYRQTLGQGPEFLTYFQNEAQLEKSRLLSDRFSAERPKGSFSTLEIQRTEQGDSAMYLCASSLGTGTSDTYEQYFGPGTRLTVT.

This chain uses TRBV7-6 with TRBJ1-6, with a weak D call TRBD1 (6 bases). Germline V gene lookup returns CDR1 SGHVS and CDR2 FNYEAQ. This CDR3 has 14 amino acids. Trimming took 6 bases from V and 6 from J, leaving 12 bases between them. The CDR3 sequence is CASSAQQGNSPLHF. The CDR3 DNA is TGTGCCAGCAGTGCCCAACAGGGTAATTCACCCCTCCACTTT. Together with reference TRBV7-6 and TRBJ1-6, the CDR3 gives the full variable domain: GAGVSQSPRYKVTKRGQDVALRCDPISGHVSLYWYRQALGQGPEFLTYFNYEAQQDKSGLPNDRFSAERPEGSISTLTIQRTEQRDSAMYRCASSAQQGNSPLHFGNGTRLTVT.

Of note for this clone: An end of the junction does not agree with germline; a read error may underlie this. This specimen includes other DNA sequences encoding the same CDR3. The chain carries TRBV6-6 and TRBJ1-5; TRBD1 agrees at 8 bases. The germline gives CDR1 MNHNY, CDR2 SVGAGI (reference sequence). CDR3 length: 14 amino acids. The DNA for the CDR3 is TGTGCCAGCAGTGACAGGGGTAGCAATCAGCCACAGCATTTT. Translated, it gives CASSDRGSNQPQHF.

This clone has only a few counts. The chain is built from TRBV19 and TRBJ1-5; D is unresolved. Deletions cut 5 bases from V and 0 bases from J, with 23 bases between. The CDR3 has 19 amino acids. The germline V gene encodes CDR1 LNHDA and CDR2 SQIVND (reference sequence). The CDR3 DNA is TGTGCCAGTAGTCCCGGGAGAGGTGACTACCTGTTTAGCAATCAGCCCCAGCATTTT. Residues: CASSPGRGDYLFSNQPQHF.

This clone was seen a few times. The gene calls are TRBV9 and TRBJ1-2; no definite D call. CDR1 is SGDLS and CDR2 is YYNGEE in the germline V gene. The V end was cut by 0 bases, the J end by 10 bases, with 16 bases between. This CDR3 is built from 14 residues. The CDR3 bases are TGTGCCAGCAGCGTAGGAGGATACTACGATGTCTACACCTTC. It is translated as CASSVGGYYDVYTF.

In this sample, this clone turned up a few times. CDR3 nucleotides: TGTGCCAGCAGTATCACCGGGGAAATCGATGAAAAACTGTTTTTT. Translated, it gives CASSITGEIDEKLFF. The chain couples TRBV6-1 to TRBJ1-4; D remains ambiguous. CDR1 is MNHNS and CDR2 is SASEGT in the germline V gene. The V gene lost 5 bases and the J gene lost 6 bases, with 16 bases spanning the gap. The CDR3 contains 15 residues.

The J gene is TRBJ1-2, the V gene TRBV9, with D possibly being TRBD1 (5 bases). The CDR3 has 18 residues. V was cut by 0 bases and J by 6 bases, with 24 bases left in between. Germline loops: CDR1 SGDLS, CDR2 YYNGEE. CDR3 sequence (DNA): TGTGCCAGCAGCGTAGACAGGAGGGTTCTCGGGTCCGACGATGGCTACACCTTC. Its translation: CASSVDRRVLGSDDGYTF.